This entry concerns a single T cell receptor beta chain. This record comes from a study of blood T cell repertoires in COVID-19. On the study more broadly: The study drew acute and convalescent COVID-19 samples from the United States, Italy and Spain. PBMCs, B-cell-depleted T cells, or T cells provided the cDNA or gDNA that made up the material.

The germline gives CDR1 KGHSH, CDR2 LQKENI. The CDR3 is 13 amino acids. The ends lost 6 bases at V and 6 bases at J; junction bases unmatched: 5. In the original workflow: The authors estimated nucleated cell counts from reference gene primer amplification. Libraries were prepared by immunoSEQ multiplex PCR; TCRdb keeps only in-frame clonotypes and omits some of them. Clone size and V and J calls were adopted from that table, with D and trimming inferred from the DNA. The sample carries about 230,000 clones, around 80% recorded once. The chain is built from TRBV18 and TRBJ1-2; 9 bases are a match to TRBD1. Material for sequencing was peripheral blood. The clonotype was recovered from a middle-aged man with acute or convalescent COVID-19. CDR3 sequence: CASSPDRGDGYTF. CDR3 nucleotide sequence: TGTGCCAGCTCCCCTGACAGGGGGGATGGCTACACCTTC.